This T cell receptor beta chain was identified during a study of T cell repertoires in cytomegalovirus infection. Study-level background: Signatures in public TCR beta sequences pointed to both CMV infection and matching HLA type.

TCRdb called the reads again in MiXCR, with one record for every CDR3 protein. The sample shows 150,000 to 200,000 distinct CDR3 sequences, 28% of them seen only once. The CDR3 covers 16 residues. Between the trimmed V and J ends, which lost 2 bases and 0 bases, there was a span of 10 bases. Looked up from germline, CDR1 is SGHDN and CDR2 is FVKESK. This clonotype came up a few times. Specimen: PBMCs. This chain links TRBV14 with TRBJ2-2, with D perhaps matching TRBD1 or TRBD2 (5 bases each). This receptor was identified in a human donor in good health (CMV status not recorded). Some clones in this sample may be carry-over from other donors' samples. CDR3 sequence: CASSQIGTTNTGELFF. Written as DNA, the CDR3 is TGTGCCAGCAGCCAAATTGGGACCACGAACACCGGGGAGCTGTTTTTT.